This is a list of T cell receptor beta chains from one sample in a study of cytomegalovirus exposure and HLA in healthy donors. Clones were sequenced by immunoSEQ multiplex PCR, and TCRdb holds only the in-frame ones, with some missing. The data hold 120,000 to 150,000 clones, with 60% to 80% observed a single time. Sequencing used PBMCs. Receptors originate from a woman aged 40 to 49 in good health and CMV-seropositive. Both conserved end residues are part of each CDR3. A D gene is named only where the DNA matches it firmly. Where a row states a size, it is once, few, many or the class of an expanded clone; other rows omit it.

D gene	J gene	clone size	V gene	CDR3 protein	CDR3 DNA
-	TRBJ1-2	-	TRBV18	CASSPPGENYGYTF	TGTGCCAGCTCACCGCCAGGGGAGAACTATGGCTACACCTTC
TRBD1	TRBJ2-3	-	TRBV7-9	CASSHLDRVTDTQYF	TGTGCCAGCAGCCACCTGGACAGGGTCACAGATACGCAGTATTTT
TRBD2	TRBJ2-7	-	TRBV4-1	CASSRRGGYEQYF	TGCGCCAGCAGCCGGCGCGGGGGCTACGAGCAGTACTTC
TRBD1	TRBJ2-7	-	TRBV6-1	CASSGTGWDSYEQYF	TGTGCCAGCAGTGGGACAGGGTGGGATTCCTACGAGCAGTACTTC
-	TRBJ1-2	-	TRBV4-2	CASSQELAHYGYTF	TGTGCCAGCAGCCAAGAACTTGCACACTATGGCTACACCTTC
-	TRBJ2-7	once	TRBV10-2	CASSRRAGSSSYEQYF	TGCGCCAGCTCGCGGCGGGCGGGTTCGAGCTCCTACGAGCAGTACTTC
-	TRBJ2-7	few	TRBV21-1	CASSDRGTGEYDEQYF	TGTGCCAGCAGCGACCGTGGGACAGGGGAGTATGACGAGCAGTACTTC
TRBD2	TRBJ2-2	-	TRBV9	CASTRGGGTGELFF	TGTGCCAGCACCCGGGGGGGCGGCACCGGGGAGCTGTTTTTT
-	TRBJ2-7	-	TRBV10-3	CAISDPKGGMYEQYF	TGTGCCATCAGTGACCCCAAAGGGGGTATGTACGAGCAGTACTTC
-	TRBJ1-5	once	TRBV11-2	CASSLGVEGSNQPQHF	TGTGCCAGCAGCTTAGGGGTAGAGGGTAGCAATCAGCCCCAGCATTTT
TRBD1	TRBJ2-5	-	TRBV4-1	CASSRVETGKQETQYF	TGCGCCAGCAGCCGAGTCGAGACAGGGAAACAAGAGACCCAGTACTTC
TRBD1	TRBJ1-2	-	TRBV2	CASSGTGVTF	TGTGCCAGCAGTGGGACAGGGGTCACCTTC
TRBD2	TRBJ2-5	-	TRBV2	CASIYLAGGSQETQYF	TGTGCCAGCATCTATTTGGCGGGGGGGTCGCAAGAGACCCAGTACTTC
-	TRBJ1-1	-	TRBV19	CASSKARANTEAFF	TGTGCCAGTAGTAAGGCCAGGGCGAACACTGAAGCTTTCTTT
-	TRBJ2-1	-	TRBV5-3	CARSLETRGNNEQFF	TGTGCCAGAAGCTTGGAGACACGCGGGAACAATGAGCAGTTCTTC
-	TRBJ2-7	-	TRBV4-1	CASSQESTTSREQYF	TGCGCCAGCAGCCAAGAATCGACTACTTCCCGGGAGCAGTACTTC
TRBD2	TRBJ2-1	-	TRBV27	CASSRTSGGGKVEFF	TGTGCCAGCAGTAGGACTAGCGGGGGGGGGAAGGTGGAGTTCTTC
TRBD1	TRBJ2-7	few	TRBV28	CASSATGGSSYEQYF	TGTGCCAGCAGCGCGACAGGGGGAAGCTCCTACGAGCAGTACTTC
-	TRBJ1-6	-	TRBV15	CATSKSSGVGSPLHF	TGTGCCACCAGCAAAAGCTCAGGGGTGGGTTCACCCCTCCACTTT
TRBD2	TRBJ2-1	-	TRBV2	CASTGLAGGSYNEQFF	TGTGCCAGCACCGGACTAGCGGGGGGATCCTACAATGAGCAGTTCTTC
-	TRBJ2-3	-	TRBV7-9	CASSLGSGPYF	TGTGCCAGCAGCTTGGGCTCAGGTCCGTATTTT
TRBD1	TRBJ1-1	few	TRBV5-1	CASSFAGGVNTEAFF	TGCGCCAGCAGTTTCGCAGGGGGCGTGAACACTGAAGCTTTCTTT
-	TRBJ1-1	few	TRBV4-2	CASSRGESSTEAFF	TGTGCCAGCAGCCGGGGGGAGTCGAGCACTGAAGCTTTCTTT
-	TRBJ1-6	-	TRBV18	CASSPGGVATSPLHF	TGTGCCAGCTCTCCTGGGGGGGTTGCTACCTCACCCCTCCACTTT
-	TRBJ2-2	-	TRBV4-1	CASSQGFGNTGELFF	TGCGCCAGCAGCCAAGGATTCGGGAACACCGGGGAGCTGTTTTTT
-	TRBJ2-3	once	TRBV5-4	CASSLVRDGTDTQYF	TGTGCCAGCAGCTTGGTCAGGGATGGGACAGATACGCAGTATTTT
TRBD2	TRBJ2-5	-	TRBV4-2	CASSQSPGLAGLQETQYF	TGTGCCAGCAGCCAGTCGCCGGGACTAGCGGGACTACAAGAGACCCAGTACTTC
TRBD1	TRBJ1-1	-	TRBV28	CASRDSEAFF	TGTGCCAGCCGGGACAGTGAAGCTTTCTTT
TRBD2	TRBJ2-7	-	TRBV6-5	CASSQNSGASYEQYF	TGTGCCAGCAGTCAGAATAGCGGGGCATCCTACGAGCAGTACTTC
-	TRBJ2-6	-	TRBV5-1	CASSRPEAGANVLTF	TGCGCCAGCAGTAGACCCGAGGCTGGGGCCAACGTCCTGACTTTC
-	TRBJ2-1	-	TRBV7-9	CSSSLMSREQFF	TGTTCCAGCAGCTTAATGAGCAGGGAGCAGTTCTTC
TRBD2	TRBJ2-5	once	TRBV7-2	CASSPSGGETQYF	TGTGCCAGCAGCCCTTCGGGGGGTGAGACCCAGTACTTC
TRBD1	TRBJ2-7	-	TRBV5-1	CASQTGQGAGEQYF	TGCGCCAGCCAGACGGGGCAGGGGGCGGGGGAGCAGTACTTC
-	TRBJ1-1	-	TRBV5-1	CASRSDMNTEAFF	TGCGCCAGCAGGTCAGACATGAACACTGAAGCTTTCTTT
TRBD2	TRBJ2-5	-	TRBV10-3	CASSSGGVQETQYF	TGTGCCAGTTCTAGCGGGGGAGTACAAGAGACCCAGTACTTC
-	TRBJ1-2	-	TRBV5-4	CASSLVADTPGNYGYTF	TGTGCCAGCAGCTTGGTTGCAGACACCCCAGGAAACTATGGCTACACCTTC
-	TRBJ1-4	-	TRBV28	CASSPPAEEKLFF	TGTGCCAGCAGTCCGCCGGCGGAGGAAAAACTGTTTTTT
-	TRBJ1-4	once	TRBV18	CASSPGREIEKLFF	TGTGCCAGCTCACCAGGGAGGGAGATAGAAAAACTGTTTTTT
TRBD2	TRBJ2-2	once	TRBV19	CASSSELAGRNTGELFF	TGTGCCAGTAGTAGTGAACTAGCGGGGCGAAACACCGGGGAGCTGTTTTTT
-	TRBJ1-1	few	TRBV7-9	CASSPRTALNTEAFF	TGTGCCAGCAGCCCCAGGACAGCCCTGAACACTGAAGCTTTCTTT
-	TRBJ2-1	-	TRBV2	CASSEEGGRYEQFF	TGTGCCAGCAGTGAAGAAGGCGGTCGATATGAGCAGTTCTTC
TRBD1	TRBJ1-2	-	TRBV6-5	CASSSRQGLNYGYTF	TGTGCCAGCAGTTCGAGACAGGGTTTAAACTATGGCTACACCTTC
-	TRBJ2-1	few	TRBV9	CASSFSAGAYNEQFF	TGTGCCAGCAGCTTTAGCGCTGGGGCCTACAATGAGCAGTTCTTC
TRBD2	TRBJ2-3	few	TRBV9	CASSVAPTSGGSTDTQYF	TGTGCCAGCAGCGTAGCGCCGACTAGCGGGGGATCCACAGATACGCAGTATTTT
TRBD1	TRBJ1-1	-	TRBV5-1	CASSFSQGAYVEAFF	TGCGCCAGCAGCTTCAGTCAGGGGGCCTACGTTGAAGCTTTCTTT
-	TRBJ2-7	-	TRBV5-6	CASSFLSGGAHEQYF	TGTGCCAGCAGCTTCCTCTCCGGGGGTGCCCACGAGCAGTACTTC
TRBD2	TRBJ2-5	-	TRBV7-3	CASSLTSGGAALYF	TGTGCCAGCAGCTTAACTAGCGGGGGGGCCGCCCTGTACTTC
TRBD2	TRBJ2-3	-	TRBV10-3	CAIQDLAGEGNKDTQYF	TGTGCCATCCAGGATCTAGCGGGGGAGGGAAATAAAGATACGCAGTATTTT
-	TRBJ2-7	-	TRBV7-9	CASSFGGSYEQYF	TGTGCCAGCAGCTTCGGGGGTAGCTACGAGCAGTACTTC